This TCR beta chain stems from a study of CD8+ T cells in alopecia areata. Study-level background: Patients took tofacitinib for 6 to 18 months, followed by 6 drug-free months. Study results and caveats: Normal scalp had lower clonality than lesional scalp, with alopecia totalis/universalis lesions showing this most strongly. Although TCR sharing was seen in mice, sharing across patients was less clear, possibly for HLA-related reasons.

The V gene's germline CDR1 is KGHSH and CDR2 LQKENI. The CDR3 contains 17 residues. Trimming at V came to 1 base and at J to 4 bases, leaving 6 bases not matched to a gene. Comment on this clone: Its target is unknown.

TCR sequencing used cDNA made by reverse transcription of extracted RNA. Clones were read by immunoSEQ multiplex PCR, and TCRdb kept only the in-frame ones, dropping some. Among under 75,000 clones listed, about 45% were seen once. The receptor comes from a human donor with alopecia areata. The rearrangement links TRBV18 to TRBJ2-5; 13 bases agree with TRBD2. Here the sequenced sample was CD8+ T cells sorted from blood, taken at week 0. The CDR3 loop is CASSPRTSGRATETQYF. The CDR3 nucleotides read TGTGCCAGCTCACCACGAACTAGCGGGAGGGCCACAGAGACCCAGTACTTC. The whole variable domain, remainder taken from reference TRBV18 and TRBJ2-5, is NAGVMQNPRHLVRRRGQEARLRCSPMKGHSHVYWYRQLPEEGLKFMVYLQKENIIDESGMPKERFSAEFPKEGPSILRIQQVVRGDSAAYFCASSPRTSGRATETQYFGPGTRLLVL.